The next 16 T cell receptor beta chains were all read from a single sample in a study of shared clonotypes between healthy human individuals. Using immunoSEQ multiplex PCR, the repertoire was profiled, and TCRdb retains in-frame clones only, with some absent. The table records roughly 810,000 clones, about 96% of them present only once. CD45RO-negative, CCR7-positively selected cells formed the naive CD8 fraction, excluding terminally differentiated effector memory CD45RA+ cells. The sequencing input was naive CD8+ T cells sorted from blood. Receptors originate from a man aged 30 to 45 in good health.

This clone has a single count. This rearrangement joins TRBV7-9 to TRBJ2-7, with no clear D. Germline V gene data show CDR1 as SEHNR and CDR2 as FQNEAQ (reference sequence). Trimming cost V 5 bases and J 2 bases, with 13 bases left between them. This CDR3 is 14 amino acids long. The CDR3 sequence: CASSPSSAAYEQYF. The CDR3 nucleotides read TGTGCCAGCAGCCCTAGTTCCGCGGCCTACGAGCAGTACTTC.

The chain recombines TRBV7-9 with TRBJ1-5; D is unclear. V dropped 1 base and J dropped 8 bases, with 12 bases sitting between them. This CDR3 comprises 14 residues. Germline lookup yields CDR1 SEHNR and CDR2 FQNEAQ (reference sequence). The CDR3: CASSLDSSSEPQHF. The DNA for the CDR3 is TGTGCCAGCAGCTTAGATTCCAGCTCAGAGCCCCAGCATTTT.

This chain links TRBV12-2 with TRBJ2-4; no check of the table's D call, TRBD2, against the DNA was made. TRBV12-2 is classified as a pseudogene. The CDR3 extends over 18 amino acids. In DNA form, the CDR3 reads TGTGCAAGTCGCTTAGAGGCTAGCGGGAGTTACGCCAAAAACATTCAGTACTTC. This translates into CASRLEASGSYAKNIQYF.

CDR3 sequence: CASRDRGRTDTQYF. The CDR3 DNA reads as TGTGCCAGCCGTGACAGGGGGCGCACAGATACGCAGTATTTT. The gene calls are TRBV7-9 and TRBJ2-3; 10 bases are shared with TRBD1. Germline V gene sequence: CDR1 SEHNR, CDR2 FQNEAQ (reference sequence). The CDR3 is 14 residues long. J gave up 1 base and V 8 bases, and 3 bases lay outside the gene matches. The full variable domain, completed using reference TRBV7-9 and TRBJ2-3, is DTGVSQNPRHKITKRGQNVTFRCDPISEHNRLYWYRQTLGQGPEFLTYFQNEAQLEKSRLLSDRFSAERPKGSFSTLEIQRTEQGDSAMYLCASRDRGRTDTQYFGPGTRLTVL.

This clone was seen just once. V and J are TRBV27 and TRBJ1-5; 8 positions agree with TRBD1. The V and J ends lost 6 bases and 9 bases, in that order; junction bases with no gene match: 10. Looked up from germline, CDR1 is MNHEY and CDR2 is SMNVEV (reference sequence). This CDR3 has 14 residues. The CDR3 DNA is TGTGCCAGCAGACTAGGACAGGGCTCCAGGCCCCAGCATTTT. Translating gives CASRLGQGSRPQHF.

As to this clone: Other DNA sequences in this sample translate to the same CDR3. The chain is built from TRBV15 and TRBJ2-7; tentative D call: TRBD2 (5 bases). The CDR3 contains 15 residues. The V and J ends lost 0 bases and 0 bases respectively, with 9 bases between them. Germline V lookup: CDR1 LNHNV, CDR2 YYDKDF (reference sequence). The CDR3 DNA is TGTGCCACCAGCAGAGATTTGGGGAGCTCCTACGAGCAGTACTTC. Amino acid sequence: CATSRDLGSSYEQYF.

This chain connects TRBV28 to TRBJ2-5, with D possibly matching TRBD2 (6 bases). Germline V gene sequence: CDR1 MDHEN, CDR2 SYDVKM. Trimming shortened V by 8 bases and J by 1 base, and 11 bases separated the two germline ends. The CDR3 consists of 13 residues. The CDR3 DNA follows: TGTGCCAGCCATAGCGGAGGCCAAGAGACCCAGTACTTC. Its protein product is CASHSGGQETQYF.

The V and J genes are TRBV5-5 and TRBJ2-7, with TRBD2 matching 9 bases. The length of the CDR3 is 15 residues. Germline assignment: CDR1 SGHKS and CDR2 YYEKEE (reference sequence). V shed 2 bases, J shed 0 bases, and the junction held 3 bases outside the gene matches. CDR3 nucleotide sequence: TGTGCCAGCAGCTTTGGTAGCGGGAGCTCCTACGAGCAGTACTTC. Its translation is CASSFGSGSSYEQYF.

This CDR3 reads CASSYLLGDTGETQYF. CDR3 nucleotides: TGTGCCAGCAGTTACCTACTAGGGGATACCGGGGAGACCCAGTACTTC. The rearrangement uses TRBV6-5 and TRBJ2-5; D could derive from TRBD1 or TRBD2 (5 bases each). Germline CDR1 and CDR2: MNHEY and SVGAGI. V lost 2 bases and J lost 5, with 18 bases in between. The CDR3 is 16 amino acids.

CDR3 sequence: CATVAGGPASYEQYF. The DNA for the CDR3 is TGTGCTACTGTAGCGGGAGGGCCCGCGTCCTACGAGCAGTACTTC. The V gene is TRBV6-1, the J gene TRBJ2-7; 11 bases fit TRBD2. The CDR3 totals 15 residues. Germline loops: CDR1 MNHNS, CDR2 SASEGT.

In this sample, this clone turned up once. This chain connects TRBV18 to TRBJ2-4, with 9 bases fitting TRBD1. This CDR3 contains 15 residues. V gave up 6 bases and J gave up 7 bases; unmatched junction bases: 10. Germline V lookup: CDR1 KGHSH, CDR2 LQKENI. CDR3 nucleotides: TGTGCCAGCTCCCCCGGACAGGGGTGGGTGAACATTCAGTACTTC. Its protein is CASSPGQGWVNIQYF.

The chain has TRBV28 and TRBJ1-2; D gene uncertain. The CDR3 has 11 amino acids. V was clipped by 6 bases and J by 7 bases, with 9 bases between them. CDR1 and CDR2 (germline): MDHEN, SYDVKM. CDR3 nucleotides: TGTGCCAGCAGCCATGGGGTTGGCTACACCTTC. Translating gives CASSHGVGYTF.

The chain couples TRBV2 to TRBJ2-7; D gene unclear. Trimming removed 2 bases from V and 3 bases from J, with 17 bases in between. The CDR3 is made up of 16 amino acids. Germline assignment: CDR1 SNHLY and CDR2 FYNNEI. CDR3: CASSESRTGDLYEQYF. CDR3 sequence (DNA): TGTGCCAGCAGTGAATCGAGAACCGGAGACCTCTACGAGCAGTACTTC.

This clone appeared a single time. The chain's CDR3 is CASSLGEGYSYEQYF. As DNA, the CDR3 is TGCGCCAGCAGCTTGGGTGAGGGTTACTCCTACGAGCAGTACTTC. The chain combines TRBV5-1 with TRBJ2-7; a possible D gene is TRBD2 (5 bases). Germline V gives CDR1 SGHRS, CDR2 YFSETQ. Trimming took off 0 bases at V and 0 bases at J, with 10 bases between the two ends. The CDR3 has 15 residues.

The V and J genes are TRBV28 and TRBJ2-4, with D perhaps TRBD1 (5 bases). The V end was cut by 6 bases, the J end by 0 bases, with 18 bases between. The length of the CDR3 is 17 residues. Germline V gives CDR1 MDHEN, CDR2 SYDVKM. CDR3 sequence: CASRSITQGLAKNIQYF. Written as DNA, the CDR3 is TGTGCCAGCAGGTCAATCACTCAGGGATTAGCCAAAAACATTCAGTACTTC.

The gene calls are TRBV18 and TRBJ2-3, with 8 nucleotides matching TRBD2. In germline, CDR1 is KGHSH, CDR2 LQKENI. J was trimmed by 6 bases and V by 2 bases; bases with no gene match: 10. The CDR3 contains 16 residues. CDR3 bases: TGTGCCAGCTCACCATGGTCCGCGGGAGGTTTGGATACGCAGTATTTT. It codes for CASSPWSAGGLDTQYF.